This TCR beta chain stems from a study of T cell repertoires in cytomegalovirus infection. There are a few counts of this clonotype. What it recognizes is unknown. TCRdb re-called the reads through MiXCR, storing one row per CDR3 protein. Of 250,000 to 300,000 distinct CDR3 sequences listed, roughly 15% are singletons. The study's findings and limits: Ex vivo responses were dominated by HLA-C-restricted CMV-specific TCR beta clonotypes.

Trimming shortened V by 3 bases and J by 4 bases, and 13 bases separated the two germline ends. Germline CDR1 and CDR2: SGHRS and YFSETQ. CDR3 length: 14 amino acids. The chain is built from TRBV5-1 and TRBJ1-1; D gene ambiguous. The receptor was derived from a human donor in good health (CMV status not recorded). Some clones in this sample may be carry-over from other donors' samples. Sequenced material: PBMCs. This chain's CDR3 is CASSSLGVLTEAFF. In DNA form, the CDR3 reads TGCGCCAGCAGCTCCCTCGGAGTTCTCACTGAAGCTTTCTTT.